This T cell receptor beta chain was sequenced during a study of molecular identifiers for immune sequencing clone quantification (dated by TCRdb to 2016 to 2019). As for the study more broadly: For a replicate experiment, RNA from about 20,000 or 100,000 naive CD8 T cells was divided into five aliquots, of which four were sequenced. This methods study benchmarked molecular-identifier clustering-based TCR repertoire sequencing (MIDCIRS) and TCR RNA copy counting, using CD8 T cells to do so. Study-wide conclusions, independent of this receptor: In CMV-specific effector cells, over 97% of molecules were held by clones above 20 RNA copies, whereas under 1% of molecules were held by such clones in naive cells. Highly expanded clone sizes could be underestimated because identical TCR molecules may share a barcode. A single cell's worth of spiked-in Jurkat TCR RNA was reported detectable even among 750,000 to 1,000,000 naive CD8 T cells. Without barcode sub-clustering, chimeric consensus sequences inflated TCR diversity; chimeras reached as high as 47%. Modeling indicated about 3 TCR RNA copies recovered per cell, compared with around 11 by digital PCR, which implies a capture efficiency of 25% to 35%. The naive libraries included spiked-in Jurkat TCR RNA (about 9 copies' worth), and this Jurkat TCR RNA is not part of the donor repertoire.

Libraries of naive CD8 T cells were built from anywhere between about 20,000 and 1,000,000 sorted cells, with 10%, 30% or 50% of the purified RNA used. Naive CD8 T cells were FACS-sorted as CD8+CD4-CCR7+CD45RA+ on a BD FACSAria II into RLT Plus buffer. Nine to eleven TCR copies' worth of Jurkat RNA were spiked into roughly 17,000-1,100,000 naive CD8 T cell samples to test detection sensitivity. CD8 T cells were enriched using RosetteSep CD8+ T Cell Enrichment Cocktail and Ficoll-Paque, and the enriched cells then underwent ACK red cell lysis. The CDR3 numbers 16 residues from cysteine through phenylalanine. Only CDR3 DNA is held: 48 bases, read in frame from base 1. This clonotype came up many times. Its antigen has not been determined. Within one base of it there is no much larger clone, and no base qualities were kept. The library came from PCR. TCRdb shows the sequencer as Illumina HiSeq 4000. Preparation of bulk TCR libraries followed a previously described approach, with the TCR primers listed in Table S5. Purification of total RNA was performed with the Qiagen AllPrep DNA/RNA kit. Before analysis, reads from multiple sequencing runs of the same library were pooled. The original pipeline was this. Reads were retained only if an exact TCR constant sequence was present, and the retained reads were trimmed to 150 nt and grouped according to their 12-nt molecular barcodes. Reads inside each barcode group were sub-clustered using a 15% Levenshtein threshold, and a quality-weighted consensus sequence was constructed for each RNA molecule. Non-functional sequences were removed, as were lower-count sequences one edit away from another. Based on a fit of two negative binomial distributions, barcode sub-clusters having less than 20% of the maximum read count were discarded. Using fastp at Q25 and MiXCR, TCRdb reprocessed the public reads and kept productive beta chains. Each CDR3 protein appears once, grouped with its most common genes and DNA. TCRdb assigned the V and J calls; the authors' analysis was not used. Counted in this sample were around 65,000 distinct CDR3 sequences; 15% to 20% of them appeared once. The top ten constitute over 1.2% of the sample.

The sample consisted of naive CD8+ T cells from blood, with Jurkat cell RNA spiked in. This sample's cell subset or site label indicates: FACS-sorted CD8+CD4-CCR7+CD45RA+ naive T cells. The receptor chain draws on TRBV21-1 and TRBJ2-4; the table's D call TRBD1 went unverified against the DNA. TRBV21-1 is listed as a pseudogene. The receptor's source is a human donor in good health. Some libraries in this study had Jurkat cell RNA spiked in. The CDR3 region: CASSKDRGLTKNIQYF. In nucleotide form, the sequence is TGTGCCAGCAGCAAGGACAGGGGGCTAACCAAAAACATTCAGTACTTC.